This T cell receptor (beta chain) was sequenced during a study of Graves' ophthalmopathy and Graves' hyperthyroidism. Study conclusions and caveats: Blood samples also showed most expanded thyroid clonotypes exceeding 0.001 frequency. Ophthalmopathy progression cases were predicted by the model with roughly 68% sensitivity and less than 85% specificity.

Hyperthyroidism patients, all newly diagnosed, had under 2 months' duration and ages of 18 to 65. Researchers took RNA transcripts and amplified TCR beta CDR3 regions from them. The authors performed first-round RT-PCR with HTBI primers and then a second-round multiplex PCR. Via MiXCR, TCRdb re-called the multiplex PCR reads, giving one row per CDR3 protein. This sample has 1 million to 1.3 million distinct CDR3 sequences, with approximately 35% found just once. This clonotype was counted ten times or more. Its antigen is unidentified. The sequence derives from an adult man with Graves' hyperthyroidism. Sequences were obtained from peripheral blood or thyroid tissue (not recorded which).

In DNA, the CDR3 is TGTGCCAGTAGTCGAGTCGGGCGAGAGACCCAGTACTTC. Translation gives CASSRVGRETQYF. The gene calls are TRBV19 and TRBJ2-5, with D uncertain. CDR1 is LNHDA and CDR2 is SQIVND in the germline V gene (reference sequence). V was pared by 5 bases and J by 4 bases, with 11 bases between. This CDR3 spans 13 amino acids.